The clone carrying this T cell receptor beta chain was counted once. These data originate in a study of technical replicates of blood from four donors. The data were produced by immunoSEQ multiplex PCR, yet TCRdb's version contains in-frame clones alone and is incomplete. The sample carries about 76,000 clones, roughly nine tenths recorded once. The CDR3 is made up of 15 amino acids. Trimming pared 7 bases from V and 2 bases from J, leaving 15 bases between. Germline V gene data show CDR1 as SNHLY and CDR2 as FYNNEI. The clonotype was recovered from a human donor in good health. Sequencing was carried out using T cells isolated from PBMCs. The rearrangement links TRBV2 to TRBJ1-3; D not certain. Here the CDR3 DNA reads TGTGCCAGCACGGGTATCCTAAGGACTGGAAACACCATATATTTT. Protein: CASTGILRTGNTIYF.